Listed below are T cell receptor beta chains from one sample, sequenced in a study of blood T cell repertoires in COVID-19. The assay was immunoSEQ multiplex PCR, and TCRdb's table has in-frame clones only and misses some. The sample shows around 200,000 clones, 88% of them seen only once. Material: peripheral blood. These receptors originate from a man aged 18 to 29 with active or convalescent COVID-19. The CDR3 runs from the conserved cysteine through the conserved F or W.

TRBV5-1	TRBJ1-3	CASRMTTGSSGNTIYF
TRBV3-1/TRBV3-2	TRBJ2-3	CASSQEHKSTDTQYF
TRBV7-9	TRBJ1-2	CASSGGTFYGYTF
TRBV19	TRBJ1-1	CASSIPGQGRTEAFF
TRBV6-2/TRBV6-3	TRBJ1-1	CASSGLSNRNTEAFF
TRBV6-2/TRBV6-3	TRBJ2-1	CASSSTGNEQFF
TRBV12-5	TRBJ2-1	CASAKYRELSYNEQFF
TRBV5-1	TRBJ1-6	CASSLEGVINSPLHF
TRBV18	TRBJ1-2	CASSLGTGGPNYGYTF
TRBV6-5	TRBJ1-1	CASSYISGNTEAFF
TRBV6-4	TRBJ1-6	CASRNRTGPPLHF
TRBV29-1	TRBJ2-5	CSVAAVLTDSGETQYF
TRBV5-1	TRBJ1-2	CASSLRPGQIYGYTF
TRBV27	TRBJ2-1	CASSKRDSTHNEQFF
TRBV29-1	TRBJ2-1	CSEATTNEQFF
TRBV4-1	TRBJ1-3	CASSQDRDRGVAGNTIYF
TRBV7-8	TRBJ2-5	CASGIAGVGETQYF
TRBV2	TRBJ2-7	CASRVTSGRSEQYF
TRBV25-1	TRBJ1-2	CASSTGQVYGYTF
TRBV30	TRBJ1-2	CAWSHSSRAGYTF
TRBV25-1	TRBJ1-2	CASSDIGTGRSGYTF
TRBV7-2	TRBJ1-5	CASSLVGGLGQPQHF
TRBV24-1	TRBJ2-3	CATSDRTSGGRTDTQYF
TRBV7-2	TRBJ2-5	CASSLERRGLRETQYF
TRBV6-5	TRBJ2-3	CASSYEAARWDTQYF
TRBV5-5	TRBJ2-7	CASSPNVAGGEVYEQYF
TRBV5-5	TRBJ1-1	CASSLQGQNTEAFF
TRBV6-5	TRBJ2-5	CASSYRDYRKRAQYF
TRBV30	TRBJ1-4	CAWSKGGGSRKLFF
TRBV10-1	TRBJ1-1	CASSESGGNTEAFF
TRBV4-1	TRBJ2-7	CASSQVAGQGRREQYF
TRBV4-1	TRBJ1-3	CASSQEGRPAGSGNTIYF
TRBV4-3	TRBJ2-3	CASSQTSGDTDTQYF
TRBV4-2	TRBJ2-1	CASSQLSGPLTSNEQFF
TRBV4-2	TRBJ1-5	CASSQTGDNQPQHF
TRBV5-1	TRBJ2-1	CASSLVLAAKNEQFF
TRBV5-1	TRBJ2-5	CASSQGGWETQYF